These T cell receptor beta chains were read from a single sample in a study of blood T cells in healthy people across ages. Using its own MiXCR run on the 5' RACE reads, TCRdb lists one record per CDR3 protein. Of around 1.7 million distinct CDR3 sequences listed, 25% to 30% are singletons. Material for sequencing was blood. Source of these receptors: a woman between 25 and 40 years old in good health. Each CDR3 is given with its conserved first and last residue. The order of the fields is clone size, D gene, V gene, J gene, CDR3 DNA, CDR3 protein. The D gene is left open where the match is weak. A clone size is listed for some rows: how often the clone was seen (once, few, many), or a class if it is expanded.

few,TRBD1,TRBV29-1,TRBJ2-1,TGCAGCGCCGAAGGGGGCGATGAGCAGTTCTTC,CSAEGGDEQFF
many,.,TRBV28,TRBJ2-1,TGTGCCACCTTCGGGGTTAATTACAATGAGCAGTTCTTC,CATFGVNYNEQFF
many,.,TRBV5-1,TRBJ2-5,TGCGCCAGCAGCACCTACCCGGCGGGCGGGGAGACCCAGTACTTC,CASSTYPAGGETQYF
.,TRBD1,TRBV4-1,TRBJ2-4,TGCGCCAGCAGCCAGACCTACAGGGGCGTTCGAGGCATTCAGTACTTC,CASSQTYRGVRGIQYF
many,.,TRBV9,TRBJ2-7,TGTGCCAGCAGCGTAAAGGGGGGCTCCTACGAGCAGTACTTC,CASSVKGGSYEQYF
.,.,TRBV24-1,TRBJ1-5,TGTGCCACCAGTGATCCCGACGGGGACCAGCCCCAGCATTTT,CATSDPDGDQPQHF
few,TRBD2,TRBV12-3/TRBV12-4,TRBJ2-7,TGTGCCAGCAGCCGCCCCCGGACTAGCGGGGGGCGGGGGTTCTACGAGCAGTACTTC,CASSRPRTSGGRGFYEQYF
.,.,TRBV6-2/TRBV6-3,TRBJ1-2,TGTGCCAGCAACCAGAGGGGAGCCTATGGCTACACCTTC,CASNQRGAYGYTF
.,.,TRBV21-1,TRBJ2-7,TGTGCCAGCAGCAAAAAAGGGGACGAGACAGGAGATTACGAGCAGTACTTC,CASSKKGDETGDYEQYF
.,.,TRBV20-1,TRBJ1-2,TGCAGTGCTCGAAGACGCAGTTCTAACTATGGCTACACCTTC,CSARRRSSNYGYTF
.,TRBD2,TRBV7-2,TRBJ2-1,TGTGCCAGCAGCCCCTCCTCTAGCGGGGGATTCTCCTACAATGAGCAGTTCTTC,CASSPSSSGGFSYNEQFF
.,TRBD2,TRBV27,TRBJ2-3,TGTGCCAGCAGTCCCATTGGTGCGGGGGTACTTGATACGCAGTATTTT,CASSPIGAGVLDTQYF
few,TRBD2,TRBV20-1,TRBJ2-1,TGCAGTGCTTTTCAATCGACTAGCGGCTCCTACAATGAGCAGTTCTTC,CSAFQSTSGSYNEQFF
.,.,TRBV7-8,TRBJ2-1,TGTGCCAGCAGCTTAAGAGTGGACGACTACGGGTACAATGAGCAGTTCTTC,CASSLRVDDYGYNEQFF
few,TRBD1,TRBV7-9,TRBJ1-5,TGTGCCAGCAGCCCCGGGACAGGGTTGCAGCCCCAGCATTTT,CASSPGTGLQPQHF
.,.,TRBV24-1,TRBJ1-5,TGTGCCACCAGTGAGGCAGGTAAAGGGCAAGGGCCCCAGCATTTT,CATSEAGKGQGPQHF
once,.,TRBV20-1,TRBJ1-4,TGCAGTGCCGTTATAGATGTCGGTTCAACTAATGAAAAACTGTATTTT,CSAVIDVGSTNEKLYF
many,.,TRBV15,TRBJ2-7,TGTGCCACCAGCAGTGGAGCGGGCGAGCAGTACTTC,CATSSGAGEQYF
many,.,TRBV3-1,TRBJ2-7,TGTGCCAGCAGCCAAGAGGTATACTACGAGCAGTACTTC,CASSQEVYYEQYF
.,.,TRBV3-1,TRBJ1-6,TGTGCCAGCAGCTTGGGGGGGGACGGTAGTTCACCCCTCCACTTT,CASSLGGDGSSPLHF
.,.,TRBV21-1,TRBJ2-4,TGTGCCACCTCCCCGGGACAGGGGGTTGCTCGCTCCTACAATGAGCAGTACTTC,CATSPGQGVARSYNEQYF
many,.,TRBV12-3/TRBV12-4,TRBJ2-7,TGTGCCAGCAGTTTATCGGCATCGGTGCAGTACTTC,CASSLSASVQYF
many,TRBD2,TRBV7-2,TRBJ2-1,TGTGCCAGCAGCTTTACCCTAGCGGGGGGCCAAAAGCAGTTCTTC,CASSFTLAGGQKQFF
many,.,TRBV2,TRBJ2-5,TGTGCCAGCAGTGTAGGGCGTGAGACCCAGTACTTC,CASSVGRETQYF
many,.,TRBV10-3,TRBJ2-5,TGTGCCATCAGGGTTGATGGTAGCGTGGGACGAGAGACCCAGTACTTC,CAIRVDGSVGRETQYF
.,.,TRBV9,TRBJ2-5,TGTGCCAGCAGTTACTCGATCGGGGGCGGGGAGACCCAGTACTTC,CASSYSIGGGETQYF
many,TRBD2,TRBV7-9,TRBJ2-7,TGTGCCAGCAGCCTAGACCCTAGCGGGAGGTGGTACGAGCAGTACTTC,CASSLDPSGRWYEQYF
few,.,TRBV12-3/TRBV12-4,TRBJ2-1,TGTGCCGGCAGCCCCCGGGACAAAACCCAAGAGACCCAGTTCTTC,CAGSPRDKTQETQFF
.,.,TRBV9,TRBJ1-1,TGTGCCAGCAACCAACACGGGGGGGCGAACACTGAAGCTTTCTTT,CASNQHGGANTEAFF
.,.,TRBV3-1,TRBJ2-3,TGTGCCAGCAGCCAAGAGGTGGGGGAAGATACGCAGTATTTT,CASSQEVGEDTQYF
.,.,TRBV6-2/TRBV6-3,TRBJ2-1,TGTGCCAGCGGCGATACCTACAATGAGCAGTTCTTC,CASGDTYNEQFF
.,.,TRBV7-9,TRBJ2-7,TGTGCCAGCAGCTTCGGCGACGCGGGGGCTTACGAGCAGTACTTC,CASSFGDAGAYEQYF
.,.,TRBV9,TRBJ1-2,TGTGCCAGCAGCGTAGGGTCAGGCATAATCGGCTACACCTTC,CASSVGSGIIGYTF
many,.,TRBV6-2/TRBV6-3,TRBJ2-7,TGTGCCAGCAGGAACGGAAGGGAATACGAGCAGTACTTC,CASRNGREYEQYF
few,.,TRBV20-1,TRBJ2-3,TGCAGTGCTAGGGACGCCTCTAGCACAGATACGCAGTATTTT,CSARDASSTDTQYF
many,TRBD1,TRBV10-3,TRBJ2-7,TGTGCCATCAGTGAGGGGACAGCCGAGCAGTACTTC,CAISEGTAEQYF
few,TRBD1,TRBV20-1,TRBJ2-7,TGCAGTGCTAGAGATGTGGGACAGGGTTACGAGCAGTACTTC,CSARDVGQGYEQYF
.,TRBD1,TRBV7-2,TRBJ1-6,TGTGCCAGCAGCGCCAGACCTGGACAGGGCATAGAATCACCCCTCCACTTT,CASSARPGQGIESPLHF
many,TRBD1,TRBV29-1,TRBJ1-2,TGCAGCGTCTCGAACAGGGGGACTAACTATGGCTACACCTTC,CSVSNRGTNYGYTF
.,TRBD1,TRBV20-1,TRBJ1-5,TGCAGTGCTGGGGGAGGACAGGGAAATCAGCCCCAGCATTTT,CSAGGGQGNQPQHF
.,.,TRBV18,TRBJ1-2,TGCGCCAGCTCAACCGGGCAGGGCCCCGACACCTTC,CASSTGQGPDTF
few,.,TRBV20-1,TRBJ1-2,TGCAGTGCTACCAACGGCTATGGCTACACCTTC,CSATNGYGYTF
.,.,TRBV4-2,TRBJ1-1,TGTGCCAGCAGCCCCCACAGGTATGGAATGAACACTGAAGCTTTCTTT,CASSPHRYGMNTEAFF
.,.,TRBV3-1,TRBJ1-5,TGTGCCAGCAGCCAAAGATTGGCCCAGCCCCAGCATTTT,CASSQRLAQPQHF
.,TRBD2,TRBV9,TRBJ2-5,TGTGCCAGCAGCGCAGCTCCGTTAAGCGGGGCCCAAGAGACCCAGTACTTC,CASSAAPLSGAQETQYF
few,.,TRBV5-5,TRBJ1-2,TGTGCCAGCAGCTTGGTTGGGGGAGAATTTGATGGCTACACCTTC,CASSLVGGEFDGYTF
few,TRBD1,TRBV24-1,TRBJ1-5,TGTGCCACCAGTGATAGGACAGGGGATCGACAGCCCCAGCATTTT,CATSDRTGDRQPQHF
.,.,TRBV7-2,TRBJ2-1,TGTGCCAGCAGCTTACAATTGACACGGGACAATGAGCAGTTCTTC,CASSLQLTRDNEQFF
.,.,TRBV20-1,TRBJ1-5,TGCAGTGCTAGATCGGGGGGGGCCATCAATCAGCCCCAGCATTTT,CSARSGGAINQPQHF
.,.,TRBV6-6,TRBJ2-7,TGTGCCAGCAGTTACTCAGGGGGAGAGGGTTACGAGCAGTACTTC,CASSYSGGEGYEQYF
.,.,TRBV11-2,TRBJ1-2,TGTGCCAGCAGTCATCTTCAGGGTCGTGGATGTGGCTACACCTTC,CASSHLQGRGCGYTF
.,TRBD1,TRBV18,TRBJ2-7,TGTGCCAGCTCCGGATGGTCCGCAGGGACAGGAGACTACGAGCAGTACTTC,CASSGWSAGTGDYEQYF
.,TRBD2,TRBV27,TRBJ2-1,TGTGCCAGCAGTTTAAGGTTCTTTGGGCTAGCGGGAGCATATGAGCAGTTCTTC,CASSLRFFGLAGAYEQFF
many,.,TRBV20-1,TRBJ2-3,TGCAGTGCTCTCCGGGACGGTACCACAGATACGCAGTATTTT,CSALRDGTTDTQYF
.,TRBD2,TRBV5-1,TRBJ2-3,TGCGCCAGCAGACAGCGGGAGCGGTTAGATACGCAGTATTTT,CASRQRERLDTQYF